This T cell receptor beta chain derives from a study of OX40 agonist ivuxolimab in advanced cancers. Study in general: Patients were dosed intravenously with ivuxolimab at 0.01 to 10 mg/kg every 2 weeks. Study outcomes and limitations: Compared with others, partial responders at 0.1-3.0 mg/kg displayed clonal expansion among the lowest. The CD4+ and CD8+ T cells in the blood had expanded clonally by week 6 at 0.1 to 3.0 mg/kg.

Sequencing was performed with immunoSEQ multiplex PCR; in TCRdb, only in-frame clones are kept and a portion is missing. This sample has under 50,000 clones, with 92% found just once. Blood got drawn at baseline, again on cycle 4 day 1, and then on cycle 7 day 1. Comments on this clone: Its antigen is still unknown.

Trimming removed 4 bases at V and 0 bases at J, with 12 bases between. Looked up from germline, CDR1 is SGHRS and CDR2 is YFSETQ. The CDR3 spans 15 residues. This chain joins TRBV5-1 and TRBJ2-3; D is unclear. Material: CD4+ or CD8+ T cells sorted from blood, obtained in a trial of the OX40 agonist ivuxolimab. The clonotype was recovered from an adult with an advanced solid tumor such as melanoma, head and neck, liver or kidney cancer. The CDR3 DNA follows: TGCGCCAGCAGCGTATCACCCTCAAGCACAGATACGCAGTATTTT. This translates into CASSVSPSSTDTQYF.